Following are 25 T cell receptor beta chains from one sample sequenced in a study of T cell changes during pregnancy in multiple sclerosis. This table comes from immunoSEQ multiplex PCR, and its TCRdb copy is limited to in-frame clones, with some not included. Here the sample spans roughly 61,000 clones, around 93% being singletons. The sample consisted of peripheral blood, taken after pregnancy. All receptors derive from a female donor with multiple sclerosis, enrolled in a pregnancy study.

V and J are TRBV19 and TRBJ1-1; D gene uncertain. CDR3 size: 17 residues. The germline gives CDR1 LNHDA, CDR2 SQIVND (reference sequence). V dropped 1 base and J dropped 2 bases, with 17 bases sitting between them. CDR3 loop: CASSIVGVLGANTEAFF. The DNA of the CDR3 is TGTGCCAGTAGTATAGTAGGAGTTTTGGGAGCTAACACTGAAGCTTTCTTT.

This clone was counted ten times or more. The chain links TRBV6-5 to TRBJ2-7; 7 positions agree with TRBD1. The CDR3 consists of 14 residues. J was trimmed by 3 bases and V by 0 bases; bases with no gene match: 2. CDR1 and CDR2 from the germline V gene are MNHEY and SVGAGI. The CDR3 region has the DNA TGTGCCAGCAGTTACTCAGCAGGGGGCTACGAGCAGTACTTC. Its translation: CASSYSAGGYEQYF.

V usage is TRBV7-3 and J usage is TRBJ2-5; a possible D gene is TRBD1 (6 bases). Trimming removed 6 bases from V and 0 bases from J, with 8 bases in between. This CDR3 region has 13 residues. Germline CDR1 is SGHTA and CDR2 is FQGTGA. The CDR3 reads CASSRDNQETQYF. The CDR3, as DNA: TGTGCCAGCAGTCGGGACAACCAAGAGACCCAGTACTTC.

The rearrangement links TRBV19 to TRBJ2-7; the D gene is possibly TRBD2 (6 bases). The CDR3 contains 15 residues. Deletions cut 6 bases from V and 0 bases from J, with 15 bases between. From germline, CDR1 is LNHDA and CDR2 SQIVND (reference sequence). The CDR3 DNA follows: TGTGCCAGTAGGTCCGTAGCGGTTACCTCCTACGAGCAGTACTTC. This encodes CASRSVAVTSYEQYF.

The chain is built from TRBV27 and TRBJ2-7; D is perhaps TRBD2 (6 bases). From germline, CDR1 is MNHEY and CDR2 SMNVEV (reference sequence). Trimming took 5 bases from V and 6 from J, leaving 14 bases between them. CDR3 length: 13 amino acids. The chain's CDR3 is CASSLPGSREQYF. CDR3 DNA sequence: TGTGCCAGCAGTCTTCCCGGGAGTCGCGAGCAGTACTTC.

V usage is TRBV7-3 and J usage is TRBJ1-2; 8 bases are a match to TRBD1. Germline V CDR1 and CDR2: SGHTA, FQGTGA. CDR3 length: 13 residues. V lost 2 bases and J lost 6; bases outside the gene matches: 2. The chain's CDR3 is CASSLQGADGYTF. DNA for the CDR3: TGTGCCAGCAGCTTACAGGGGGCCGATGGCTACACCTTC.

The CDR3 sequence: CAISEPGTEAFF. CDR3 DNA: TGTGCCATCAGTGAGCCGGGGACTGAAGCTTTCTTT. V is TRBV10-3 and J is TRBJ1-1; no reliable D call. The V gene lost 2 bases and the J gene lost 5 bases, with 6 bases spanning the gap. The CDR3 loop spans 12 amino acids. CDR1 ENHRY and CDR2 SYGVKD come from the germline V gene.

The rearrangement uses TRBV27 and TRBJ2-5; the match to TRBD1 covers 9 bases. V lost 5 bases, J lost 0 bases, and 1 base stayed unmatched. The CDR3 has 14 residues. Germline V gives CDR1 MNHEY, CDR2 SMNVEV (reference sequence). This CDR3 reads CASSRDRDQETQYF. The CDR3 coding sequence is TGTGCCAGCAGTCGGGACAGGGACCAAGAGACCCAGTACTTC.

This clone came up a few times. In DNA, the CDR3 is TGTGCCAGCAGTCTACCCCATCGGGACAGAGGCATGAACACTGAAGCTTTCTTT. It is translated as CASSLPHRDRGMNTEAFF. The rearrangement joins TRBV28 to TRBJ1-1; TRBD1 matches 7 bases. Germline values: CDR1 MDHEN, CDR2 SYDVKM. This CDR3 is 18 amino acids long. The V and J ends lost 5 bases and 0 bases, in that order; junction bases with no gene match: 15. The variable domain in full, completed from reference TRBV28 and TRBJ1-1, reads DVKVTQSSRYLVKRTGEKVFLECVQDMDHENMFWYRQDPGLGLRLIYFSYDVKMKEKGDIPEGYSVSREKKERFSLILESASTNQTSMYLCASSLPHRDRGMNTEAFFGQGTRLTVV.

The CDR3 is CASSKTGTENTGELFF. The CDR3 nucleotides are TGCGCCAGCAGCAAAACCGGGACAGAAAACACCGGGGAGCTGTTTTTT. The chain is built from TRBV5-1 and TRBJ2-2; 7 nucleotides agree with TRBD1. This CDR3 is 16 amino acids long. Germline lookup yields CDR1 SGHRS and CDR2 YFSETQ. J lost 2 bases, V lost 4 bases, and 8 bases had no gene match.

This CDR3 reads CASSNSSGSALYNEQFF. In DNA form, the CDR3 reads TGTGCCAGCAGCAATTCCAGCGGGAGTGCCTTATACAATGAGCAGTTCTTC. J is TRBJ2-1 and V is TRBV11-1; TRBD2 agrees at 8 bases. The CDR3 has 17 amino acids. Germline loops: CDR1 SGHAT, CDR2 FQDESV (reference sequence). The V gene end was trimmed by 5 bases and the J gene end by 4 bases; junction bases not matched to a gene: 13.

J is TRBJ2-7 and V is TRBV30, with TRBD2 matching over 12 bases. Germline V gene lookup returns CDR1 GTSNPN and CDR2 SVGIG (reference sequence). V trimming: 0 bases; J trimming: 7 bases; junction bases outside the gene matches: 7. The CDR3 covers 15 residues. CDR3 DNA sequence: TGTGCCTGGAGTGTTTTACTAGCGGGAGGACAGGAGCAGTACTTC. Protein product: CAWSVLLAGGQEQYF.

This chain joins TRBV27 and TRBJ2-1; 14 bases are a match to TRBD2. With V trimmed by 2 bases and J by 6 bases, 9 bases remained unmatched. The CDR3 extends over 18 amino acids. Germline V gives CDR1 MNHEY, CDR2 SMNVEV (reference sequence). CDR3 coding DNA: TGTGCCAGCAGTTTAAGAAAGTTGGGACTAGCGGGAGCCAATGAGCAGTTCTTC. Its translation: CASSLRKLGLAGANEQFF.

This chain uses TRBV7-9 with TRBJ2-7; D gene unclear. The CDR3 consists of 13 residues. V was cut by 0 bases and J by 3 bases, with 6 bases left in between. CDR1 is SEHNR, CDR2 FQNEAQ, per germline (reference sequence). The CDR3 nucleotides are TGTGCCAGCAGCTTAGCGCAGGACTACGAGCAGTACTTC. Translating gives CASSLAQDYEQYF.

This chain joins TRBV4-3 and TRBJ1-3; no clear D gene. Germline V gene lookup returns CDR1 LGHNA and CDR2 YSLEER. CDR3 length equals 16 residues. V shed 0 bases and J shed 0 bases, with 9 bases lying between them. This CDR3 reads CASSQETRGSGNTIYF. The CDR3 DNA sequence: TGCGCCAGCAGCCAAGAAACCCGGGGCTCTGGAAACACCATATATTTT.

This sequence joins TRBV19 and TRBJ1-5; D is uncertain. The CDR3 covers 17 residues. Germline V lookup: CDR1 LNHDA, CDR2 SQIVND (reference sequence). The germline V and J ends were trimmed by 5 bases and 0 bases, with 17 bases remaining between them. The CDR3 loop is CASSPLSPVDSNQPQHF. CDR3 bases: TGTGCCAGTAGTCCACTCTCACCGGTAGATAGCAATCAGCCCCAGCATTTT.

This chain uses TRBV6-6 with TRBJ2-7, with D possibly matching TRBD1 (6 bases). CDR3 length equals 14 residues. Trimming removed 6 bases from V and 0 bases from J, with 12 bases in between. Per germline, CDR1 MNHNY and CDR2 SVGAGI (reference sequence). This CDR3 is CASSSGTLSYEQYF. The CDR3 DNA is TGTGCCAGCAGCTCCGGGACACTCTCCTACGAGCAGTACTTC.

V and J are TRBV7-9 and TRBJ2-1; TRBD2 matches 9 bases. Germline assignment: CDR1 SEHNR and CDR2 FQNEAQ (reference sequence). This CDR3 has 16 amino acids. With V trimmed by 5 bases and J by 6 bases, 11 bases remained unmatched. CDR3 coding DNA: TGTGCCAGCAGCACCCCGATAGCGGGAGTATTCAATGAGCAGTTCTTC. This translates into CASSTPIAGVFNEQFF. The full variable domain, with the rest looked up from reference TRBV7-9 and TRBJ2-1, is DTGVSQNPRHKITKRGQNVTFRCDPISEHNRLYWYRQTLGQGPEFLTYFQNEAQLEKSRLLSDRFSAERPKGSFSTLEIQRTEQGDSAMYLCASSTPIAGVFNEQFFGPGTRLTVL.

The V call is TRBV28, the J call TRBJ1-2; 8 bases match TRBD1. Germline V gene sequence: CDR1 MDHEN, CDR2 SYDVKM. This CDR3 has 14 amino acids. V lost 5 bases to trimming and J lost 5 bases; unmatched junction nucleotides: 7. CDR3 loop: CASSRQGMGYGYTF. The CDR3 DNA is TGTGCCAGCAGTCGACAGGGGATGGGGTATGGCTACACCTTC.

The V call is TRBV7-9, the J call TRBJ2-7; D is ambiguous. Germline CDR1 and CDR2: SEHNR and FQNEAQ (reference sequence). The CDR3 is 13 residues long. V lost 4 bases and J 0 bases, leaving 7 bases between the germline ends. Written as DNA, the CDR3 is TGTGCCAGCAGCTCCGTTAGCTCCTACGAGCAGTACTTC. Residues: CASSSVSSYEQYF. The full variable domain, its missing parts supplied by reference TRBV7-9 and TRBJ2-7, is DTGVSQNPRHKITKRGQNVTFRCDPISEHNRLYWYRQTLGQGPEFLTYFQNEAQLEKSRLLSDRFSAERPKGSFSTLEIQRTEQGDSAMYLCASSSVSSYEQYFGPGTRLTVT.

The CDR3 sequence: CASSLAGRETQYF. CDR3 bases: TGTGCCAGTAGTCTAGCGGGAAGGGAGACCCAGTACTTC. The chain links TRBV19 to TRBJ2-5; 9 bases agree with TRBD2. This CDR3 has 13 amino acids. CDR1 and CDR2 from the germline V gene are LNHDA and SQIVND (reference sequence). V gave up 5 bases and J gave up 5 bases; unmatched junction bases: 3.

The CDR3 DNA follows: TGTGCCAGCAGCTTAGGTAGCGGGAGGGATACGCAGTATTTT. This encodes CASSLGSGRDTQYF. The chain employs TRBV7-6 and TRBJ2-3; 10 nucleotides agree with TRBD2. The J segment lost 6 bases and the V segment lost 1 base, leaving 1 base of the junction unmatched. The length of the CDR3 is 14 residues. The germline CDR1 and CDR2 sequences are SGHVS and FNYEAQ.

The gene calls are TRBV2 and TRBJ2-1, with D perhaps matching TRBD1 (8 bases). V lost 5 bases and J lost 3, with 14 bases in between. The CDR3 runs to 15 residues. Germline assignment: CDR1 SNHLY and CDR2 FYNNEI. Written as DNA, the CDR3 is TGTGCCAGCAGTTTATACAGGGGGGGCTACAATGAGCAGTTCTTC. Translating it yields CASSLYRGGYNEQFF.

This clone was recorded only once. The rearrangement joins TRBV9 to TRBJ2-5; 7 bases fit TRBD1. Germline CDR1 and CDR2: SGDLS and YYNGEE. The CDR3 has 16 residues. The trim removed 3 bases at V and 4 bases at J, leaving 12 bases unmatched. The CDR3 here is CASSASVGTGAETQYF. CDR3 bases: TGTGCCAGCAGCGCATCAGTGGGTACAGGGGCAGAGACCCAGTACTTC. Supplemented by reference TRBV9 and TRBJ2-5, the full variable domain reads DSGVTQTPKHLITATGQRVTLRCSPRSGDLSVYWYQQSLDQGLQFLIQYYNGEERAKGNILERFSAQQFPDLHSELNLSSLELGDSALYFCASSASVGTGAETQYFGPGTRLLVL.

V usage is TRBV4-1 and J usage is TRBJ2-1, with no clear D. The CDR3 consists of 11 residues. The V end lost 3 bases, the J end lost 10 bases, and 7 bases lay between the germline ends. The germline CDR1 and CDR2 sequences are MGHRA and YSYEKL. CDR3 protein: CASSHSPEQFF. CDR3 DNA sequence: TGCGCCAGCAGCCATAGTCCCGAGCAGTTCTTC.